The TCR beta chain described here comes from a study of vaccination and CD4 T cells after COVID-19. Whole-study context: Control cultures were supplied with a CEFX pool, an HIV-1 Nef pool, or no peptide at all.

With V trimmed by 5 bases and J by 6 bases, 6 bases remained unmatched. Germline V gene data show CDR1 as MNHNS and CDR2 as SASEGT. The CDR3 sequence is 15 residues long. Remarks on this clonotype: The antigen remains undetermined.

As to treatment: approximately nine-day PBMC culture with coronavirus spike peptide pools or control peptides (ViraFEST assay). Ahead of the COVID-19 pandemic (2011-2018), the CD4+ T cells of the unexposed donor were collected. Unexposed-donor CD4+ T cells were probed with SARS-CoV-2 S/N and four cold-coronavirus spikes, cells permitting. Oncomine TCR Beta short-read sequencing was applied to DNA from cultured CD4+ T cells. TCRdb redid the calling of the PCR reads with MiXCR, one entry per CDR3 protein. The sample contains 8,500 to 9,500 distinct CDR3 sequences, more than 25% of which appear only once.

The material sequenced was CD4+ T cells from blood, cultured in vitro. V and J are TRBV6-1 and TRBJ2-1, with 11 bases matching TRBD2. This TCR came from a human donor in good health. The CDR3 sequence: CASSLSGLAANEQFF. The CDR3 DNA reads as TGTGCCAGCAGTCTGTCGGGACTAGCGGCCAATGAGCAGTTCTTC.